This T cell receptor beta chain originates from a study of T-cell reconstitution after alpha-beta-depleted transplantation in children. This clonotype has more than one count but fewer than ten. Its target is unknown. During its preparation, the TCRbeta library received unique molecular identifiers. One entry per CDR3 protein results from TCRdb running MiXCR on the PCR reads. The sample lists roughly 400,000 distinct CDR3 sequences, about 40% occurring once. Study conclusions and caveats: Fresh T-cell production supplied most of the T-cell counts and diversity seen one year after transplant. The high TCRbeta diversity at day 60 in some patients came from surviving recipient T cells and thymic progenitors. Reportedly, alpha-beta T cells present about two months post-transplant originated from several hundred expanded clones of graft origin.

V dropped 2 bases and J dropped 5 bases, with 12 bases sitting between them. Germline-derived CDR1 and CDR2 are MNHEY and SMNVEV (reference sequence). The CDR3 is 15 amino acids. V and J are TRBV27 and TRBJ2-2; no reliable D call. The sample here was PBMCs, taken before TCRalphabeta/CD19-depleted stem cell transplant. This clonotype originated in a girl aged 2-10 years with aplastic anemia, due to receive a stem cell transplant. CDR3 coding DNA: TGTGCCAGCAGTTTACAGAACAGTGGGACCGGGGAGCTGTTTTTT. Its protein is CASSLQNSGTGELFF.